These T cell receptor beta chains were read from a single sample in a study of blood T cell repertoires in COVID-19. The protocol was immunoSEQ multiplex PCR, while the TCRdb copy is restricted to in-frame clones and leaves out a portion. The sample holds tens of thousands of clones, around 83% seen once. Sequenced input: peripheral blood. The origin of the receptors is a man aged 60 to 69 with active or convalescent COVID-19. The CDR3 runs from the conserved cysteine through the conserved F or W. A D gene is named only where the DNA matches it firmly. Size tells how often a clone was seen (once, few, many) or the class of an expanded clone, and some rows leave it out.

j_call,clone_size,v_call,d_call,cdr3_aa,cdr3_nt
TRBJ2-5,-,TRBV5-1,TRBD1,CASSQGGSETQYF,TGCGCCAGCAGCCAAGGGGGCTCGGAGACCCAGTACTTC
TRBJ2-3,-,TRBV5-1,TRBD2,CASSPDSGRTDTQYF,TGCGCCAGCAGCCCCGATAGCGGGCGCACAGATACGCAGTATTTT
TRBJ2-3,-,TRBV5-1,TRBD2,CASRLLAGGTDTQYF,TGCGCCAGCAGACTACTAGCGGGGGGCACAGATACGCAGTATTTT
TRBJ2-6,-,TRBV28,TRBD1,CASSFRTGGVGANVLTF,TGTGCCAGCAGTTTCCGGACAGGGGGCGTTGGGGCCAACGTCCTGACTTTC
TRBJ1-1,-,TRBV19,-,CASRLQAIGVNTEAFF,TGTGCCAGTAGGTTACAGGCCATTGGCGTGAACACTGAAGCTTTCTTT
TRBJ1-6,-,TRBV6-6,-,CASGPNSLNSPLHF,TGTGCCAGCGGCCCCAATTCATTAAATTCACCCCTCCACTTT
TRBJ2-1,-,TRBV19,TRBD2,CASSSPLGLAGGRDNEQFF,TGTGCCAGTAGTTCTCCCTTAGGACTAGCGGGGGGTCGAGACAATGAGCAGTTCTTC
TRBJ1-5,-,TRBV2,-,CASSKSWAGGEPQHF,TGTGCCAGCAGTAAAAGTTGGGCAGGCGGGGAGCCCCAGCATTTT
TRBJ2-4,-,TRBV5-6,TRBD2,CASSRPGTSGSWDIQYF,TGTGCCAGCAGCCGACCGGGGACTAGCGGGAGCTGGGACATTCAGTACTTC
TRBJ1-1,-,TRBV30,-,CAWTAVTEAFF,TGTGCCTGGACCGCGGTCACCGAGGCTTTCTTT
TRBJ2-1,-,TRBV6-4,TRBD1,CASSDWTGNYNEQFF,TGTGCCAGCAGTGACTGGACAGGGAACTACAATGAGCAGTTCTTC
TRBJ2-3,-,TRBV6-2/TRBV6-3,-,CASSYDLAAASTDTQYF,TGTGCCAGCAGTTACGACCTAGCAGCGGCTAGCACAGATACGCAGTATTTT
TRBJ1-2,-,TRBV12-3/TRBV12-4,-,CASSLGQYYGYTF,TGTGCCAGCAGTTTAGGACAATACTATGGCTACACCTTC
TRBJ2-1,-,TRBV6-6,-,CASRYGGNNEQFF,TGTGCCAGCAGATACGGAGGAAACAATGAGCAGTTCTTC
TRBJ1-5,-,TRBV3-1/TRBV3-2,TRBD1,CASSHGLQGLEQPQHF,TGTGCCAGCAGCCATGGTCTACAGGGGTTGGAGCAGCCCCAGCATTTT
TRBJ2-1,-,TRBV6-2/TRBV6-3,TRBD2,CASSPGLAEFF,TGTGCCAGCAGCCCAGGACTAGCGGAGTTCTTC
TRBJ2-1,-,TRBV30,TRBD2,CAWSPGLARPNEQFF,TGTGCCTGGAGCCCGGGACTAGCCCGCCCCAATGAGCAGTTCTTC
TRBJ2-3,-,TRBV6-5,TRBD2,CASSASGTTDTQYF,TGTGCCAGCAGCGCTAGCGGGACCACAGATACGCAGTATTTT
TRBJ1-6,once,TRBV20-1,-,CSASVSSYNSPLHF,TGCAGTGCTAGTGTGAGCTCCTATAATTCACCCCTCCACTTT
TRBJ2-2,-,TRBV5-1,TRBD1,CASTLGQGIGGELFF,TGCGCCAGCACCCTAGGACAGGGTATCGGCGGGGAGCTGTTTTTT
TRBJ1-4,-,TRBV3-1/TRBV3-2,-,CASSQELGSLNEKLFF,TGTGCCAGCAGCCAAGAATTGGGGAGTCTGAATGAAAAACTGTTTTTT
TRBJ2-1,-,TRBV9,TRBD1,CASSVARGGEGKIF,TGTGCCAGCAGCGTAGCTAGAGGGGGCGAGGGCAAGATCTTC
TRBJ2-1,-,TRBV6-1,-,CASSEYYEQFF,TGTGCCAGCAGTGAATATTATGAGCAGTTCTTC
TRBJ1-2,-,TRBV3-1/TRBV3-2,-,CASSQDWPYGYTF,TGTGCCAGCAGCCAAGATTGGCCCTATGGCTACACCTTC
TRBJ2-3,-,TRBV30,-,CAWEGSSGTDTQYF,TGTGCCTGGGAGGGGTCTAGCGGCACAGATACGCAGTATTTT
TRBJ1-2,-,TRBV10-1,-,CASSESDSYGYTF,TGCGCCAGCAGTGAGAGCGACAGCTATGGCTACACCTTC
TRBJ2-3,-,TRBV5-5,-,CASSLFGRDTQYF,TGTGCCAGCAGCTTGTTTGGGAGAGATACGCAGTATTTT
TRBJ1-1,-,TRBV2,TRBD1,CASSEDNRGPEAFF,TGTGCCAGCAGTGAAGACAACAGGGGCCCTGAAGCTTTCTTT
TRBJ2-5,few,TRBV5-6,TRBD2,CASLRGVAGTFETQYF,TGTGCCAGCCTCCGGGGAGTAGCGGGAACGTTTGAGACCCAGTACTTC
TRBJ2-1,-,TRBV5-1,TRBD2,CASSLNQLAGAFNEQFF,TGCGCCAGCAGCTTGAACCAACTAGCGGGGGCATTCAATGAGCAGTTCTTC
TRBJ1-6,-,TRBV5-1,TRBD1,CASSSGQGFGNSPLHF,TGCGCCAGCAGCTCGGGACAGGGTTTTGGGAATTCACCCCTCCACTTT
TRBJ1-2,few,TRBV11-2,-,CASSLIGNTNYGYTF,TGTGCCAGCAGCCTCATTGGCAACACGAACTATGGCTACACCTTC
TRBJ1-5,few,TRBV19,-,CASSIVNQPQHF,TGTGCCAGTAGTATAGTAAATCAGCCCCAGCATTTT
TRBJ1-4,-,TRBV9,-,CASSVGGWGRTNEKLFF,TGTGCCAGCAGCGTAGGGGGCTGGGGTCGTACTAATGAAAAACTGTTTTTT
TRBJ1-1,-,TRBV6-5,-,CASNLGGANTEAFF,TGTGCCAGCAACCTAGGGGGGGCGAACACTGAAGCTTTCTTT
TRBJ2-4,-,TRBV5-8,TRBD1,CASSSTGGYFKNIQYF,TGTGCCAGCAGCTCGACAGGGGGCTATTTCAAAAACATTCAGTACTTC
TRBJ2-3,-,TRBV25-1,TRBD2,CASSEIGLVATDTQYF,TGTGCCAGCAGTGAAATAGGACTAGTTGCTACAGATACGCAGTATTTT
TRBJ1-2,-,TRBV5-5,TRBD1,CASSLVGGQGVGYTF,TGTGCCAGCAGCTTGGTCGGTGGACAGGGGGTCGGCTACACCTTC
TRBJ2-1,-,TRBV5-1,-,CASSLGQLEQFF,TGCGCCAGCAGCTTGGGACAGCTTGAGCAGTTCTTC
TRBJ1-5,-,TRBV2,-,CASSEDLNQPQHF,TGTGCCAGCAGTGAAGATTTAAATCAGCCCCAGCATTTT
TRBJ1-2,-,TRBV19,-,CASRPWEGDYGYTF,TGTGCCAGTAGGCCGTGGGAGGGTGACTATGGCTACACCTTC
TRBJ1-1,once,TRBV6-5,-,CASRQQLNTEAFF,TGTGCCAGCAGACAGCAGTTGAACACTGAAGCTTTCTTT
TRBJ1-4,-,TRBV7-9,-,CASSVAGAGWGKLFF,TGTGCCAGCAGCGTCGCGGGGGCTGGTTGGGGAAAACTGTTTTTT
TRBJ1-1,once,TRBV9,-,CASSVAMDTEAFF,TGTGCCAGCAGCGTAGCTATGGACACTGAAGCTTTCTTT
TRBJ1-1,-,TRBV9,TRBD1,CASSPEGADNTEAFF,TGTGCCAGCAGCCCCGAGGGGGCAGATAACACTGAAGCTTTCTTT